The subject of this entry is one TCR beta chain. Antigen specificity is unknown. RNA extraction gave at least 5.5 micrograms of total RNA per sample. V was shortened by 3 bases and J by 14 bases, with 11 bases between the two germline ends. Germline loops: CDR1 MNHNS, CDR2 SASEGT. The CDR3 spans 11 residues. This entry is derived from a study of blood T cells in healthy people across ages. Regarding the study as a whole: Diversity figures based on one million T cells were deemed too low. Long-lived donors exceeded aged donors in naive CD4+ cells and diversity.

A second PCR of roughly 7 to 11 cycles used a sample-barcoded 5' primer and a J-beta primer mix. A single record per CDR3 protein comes from TCRdb applying MiXCR to the 5' RACE reads. The profile covers fewer than 2 million distinct CDR3 sequences, with about two fifths appearing a single time and roughly 24% taken by the ten largest. Sequences were obtained from blood. V and J are TRBV6-1 and TRBJ2-4; D perhaps matches TRBD1 (6 bases). The sequence derives from a human donor in good health. The CDR3 DNA reads TGTGCCAGCAGTGACAGGGGACCTAAGTACTTC. The encoded protein is CASSDRGPKYF.